A single sample gave rise to the 17 T cell receptor beta chains below, sequenced in a study of T-cell reconstitution after alpha-beta-depleted transplantation in children. TCRbeta library preparation incorporated unique molecular identifiers. Using its own MiXCR run on the PCR reads, TCRdb lists one record per CDR3 protein. The sample carries 180,000 or so distinct CDR3 sequences, 5% to 6.5% recorded once. The sample in question was PBMCs, obtained before TCRalphabeta/CD19-depleted stem cell transplant. The receptors here all came from a girl under two years old with combined immunodeficiency, due to receive a stem cell transplant.

This clonotype has just one count. The V gene is TRBV19, the J gene TRBJ1-1; no clear D. From germline, CDR1 is LNHDA and CDR2 SQIVND (reference sequence). This CDR3 is built from 14 residues. Trimming left V 3 bases short and J 0 bases short, with 8 bases between. The CDR3 spells CASSIENMNTEAFF. For the CDR3, the DNA is TGTGCCAGTAGTATTGAAAATATGAACACTGAAGCTTTCTTT. The full variable domain, rest sourced from reference TRBV19 and TRBJ1-1, is DGGITQSPKYLFRKEGQNVTLSCEQNLNHDAMYWYRQDPGQGLRLIYYSQIVNDFQKGDIAEGYSVSREKKESFPLTVTSAQKNPTAFYLCASSIENMNTEAFFGQGTRLTVV.

This clonotype was counted at least ten times. CDR3 sequence: CASSFGSNEQFF. CDR3 in DNA: TGTGCCAGCAGCTTTGGATCAAATGAGCAGTTCTTC. The V and J genes are TRBV5-4 and TRBJ2-1, with unresolved D. Between the trimmed V and J ends, which lost 2 bases and 7 bases, there was a span of 7 bases. Germline V gene sequence: CDR1 SGHNT, CDR2 YYREEE (reference sequence). The CDR3 has 12 amino acids.

The CDR3: CASSPLLGRANTGELFF. The CDR3 region has the DNA TGTGCCAGCTCACCACTGCTGGGTCGAGCGAACACCGGGGAGCTGTTTTTT. The chain links TRBV18 to TRBJ2-2; D not certain. This CDR3 has 17 residues. The germline V and J ends were trimmed by 1 base and 0 bases, with 12 bases remaining between them. CDR1 and CDR2 (germline): KGHSH, LQKENI.

This clonotype was seen ten or more times. The gene calls are TRBV29-1 and TRBJ2-1, with a weak D call TRBD2 (5 bases). Looked up from germline, CDR1 is SQVTM and CDR2 is ANQGSEA. Trimming removed 4 bases from V and 8 bases from J, with 9 bases in between. CDR3 length: 11 amino acids. CDR3 in amino acids: CSVAMEDEQFF. In nucleotides, the CDR3 is TGCAGCGTTGCGATGGAGGATGAGCAGTTCTTC.

This clonotype was detected a few times. The rearrangement joins TRBV5-5 to TRBJ1-1, with 8 bases matching TRBD1. V dropped 3 bases and J dropped 6; count of bases not matched to a gene: 10. CDR1 SGHKS and CDR2 YYEKEE come from the germline V gene (reference sequence). CDR3 length: 15 residues. CDR3 sequence: CASSSDRGLEAEAFF. CDR3 DNA: TGTGCCAGCAGCTCAGACAGGGGTCTGGAGGCTGAAGCTTTCTTT.

V usage is TRBV7-8 and J usage is TRBJ2-7, with 9 positions matching TRBD2. From germline, CDR1 is SGHVS and CDR2 FQNEAQ. This CDR3 spans 15 amino acids. The trim removed 0 bases at V and 7 bases at J, leaving 7 bases unmatched. CDR3 coding DNA: TGTGCCAGCAGCTTAGCTAGCGGGGGCTCGGGTGAGCAGTACTTC. Amino acids: CASSLASGGSGEQYF. The full variable domain, in which reference TRBV7-8 and TRBJ2-7 provide the parts outside the CDR3, is GAGVSQSPRYKVAKRGQDVALRCDPISGHVSLFWYQQALGQGPEFLTYFQNEAQLDKSGLPSDRFFAERPEGSVSTLKIQRTQQEDSAVYLCASSLASGGSGEQYFGPGTRLTVT.

Only a few counts were recorded for this clonotype. The rearrangement uses TRBV11-2 and TRBJ2-2; TRBD2 is a possible D gene (6 bases). Germline V gene sequence: CDR1 SGHAT, CDR2 FQNNGV. This CDR3 comprises 13 residues. The CDR3 protein is CVAGTSYAGELFF. In nucleotides, the CDR3 is TGTGTCGCAGGGACTTCTTATGCCGGGGAGCTGTTTTTT.

Ten or more counts support this clonotype. This chain connects TRBV12-3 or TRBV12-4 to TRBJ2-5, with D possibly matching TRBD2 (6 bases). Trimming removed 7 bases from V and 1 base from J, with 13 bases in between. The CDR3 runs 14 residues. CDR3 region: CASTHLLAQETQYF. The CDR3 DNA is TGTGCCAGCACCCACTTACTAGCCCAAGAGACCCAGTACTTC.

This clonotype has ten or more counts. This sequence joins TRBV2 and TRBJ1-4, with TRBD1 matching 9 bases. CDR1 is SNHLY and CDR2 is FYNNEI in the germline V gene. After removal of 5 bases from V and 0 bases from J, the junction contained 4 bases not matched to a gene. The CDR3 is 16 residues long. The CDR3 DNA reads as TGTGCCAGCAGTCGGACAGGGGATGCAACTAATGAAAAACTGTTTTTT. Translation gives CASSRTGDATNEKLFF.

There are many counts of this clonotype. The chain is built from TRBV28 and TRBJ1-5, with 7 bases lining up with TRBD1. The CDR3 runs to 13 residues. V trimming: 6 bases; J trimming: 7 bases; junction bases outside the gene matches: 6. The V gene's germline CDR1 is MDHEN and CDR2 SYDVKM. In DNA, the CDR3 is TGTGCCAGCAGCGGGACAGATGGGCAGCCCCAGCATTTT. Residues: CASSGTDGQPQHF.

This clonotype was detected ten times or more. This sequence joins TRBV6-2 or TRBV6-3 and TRBJ2-7; D may be TRBD1 or TRBD2 (6 bases each). CDR3 length: 11 amino acids. Trimming left V 5 bases short and J 6 bases short, with 8 bases between. Germline CDR1 reads MNHEY; CDR2 reads SVGEGT. CDR3 DNA sequence: TGTGCCAGCAGTGGAGGGGGCGAGCAGTACTTC. Its protein product is CASSGGGEQYF.

This clonotype was counted at least ten times. The chain is built from TRBV27 and TRBJ2-3, with D perhaps matching TRBD1 or TRBD2 (5 bases each). CDR1 and CDR2 from the germline V gene are MNHEY and SMNVEV (reference sequence). The V and J ends lost 4 bases and 6 bases respectively, with 17 bases between them. This CDR3 is 15 amino acids long. In DNA, the CDR3 is TGTGCCAGCAGTTCATTGGGAGAGGGGATTGATACGCAGTATTTT. Protein: CASSSLGEGIDTQYF.

Ten or more counts support this clonotype. The chain links TRBV27 to TRBJ2-3; D uncertain. This CDR3 is 12 amino acids long. The germline gives CDR1 MNHEY, CDR2 SMNVEV (reference sequence). Trimming left V 0 bases short and J 6 bases short, with 4 bases between. CDR3 sequence: CASSLSGDTQYF. The CDR3 region has the DNA TGTGCCAGCAGTTTATCCGGGGATACGCAGTATTTT.

Worth noting for this clonotype: It may be a read error: a sequence one base away is much more abundant. The chain links TRBV12-3 or TRBV12-4 to TRBJ2-2; 7 bases are shared with TRBD2. This CDR3 is 11 amino acids long. V was clipped by 10 bases and J by 7 bases; unmatched bases: 3. In DNA form, the CDR3 reads TGTGCCAACGGGGGGATCGGGGAGCTGTTTTTT. Translation gives CANGGIGELFF.

There are many counts of this clonotype. The genes are TRBV28 and TRBJ2-5, with 8 nucleotides matching TRBD1. Unmatched junction bases numbered 11, after V lost 8 bases and J lost 6 bases. The germline CDR1 and CDR2 sequences are MDHEN and SYDVKM. This CDR3 spans 14 amino acids. The CDR3 DNA reads TGTGCCAGCGTCAACTCCGGGACAGGACAGACCCAGTACTTC. It encodes CASVNSGTGQTQYF.

This clonotype has at least ten counts. The rearrangement joins TRBV4-3 to TRBJ2-1, with D uncertain. This CDR3 is 16 amino acids long. The ends were cut back, 0 bases at V and 4 bases at J, with 13 bases in the middle. The germline V gene encodes CDR1 LGHNA and CDR2 YSLEER. CDR3 protein: CASSQEARAPYNEQFF. The CDR3 DNA is TGCGCCAGCAGCCAAGAGGCCCGGGCACCATACAATGAGCAGTTCTTC.

This clonotype was observed many times. The chain links TRBV7-9 to TRBJ2-1; D unclear. The CDR3 consists of 13 residues. Germline V gene data show CDR1 as SEHNR and CDR2 as FQNEAQ (reference sequence). The ends were cut back, 1 base at V and 5 bases at J, with 6 bases in the middle. The DNA of the CDR3 is TGTGCCAGCAGCTTAGGGCCTCACAATGAGCAGTTCTTC. This translates into CASSLGPHNEQFF.